This T cell receptor beta chain is from a study of cytomegalovirus exposure and HLA in healthy donors. Overall study: From approximately 170 million T cells, an earlier analysis saw roughly 100 million unique TCR beta sequences.

The study's findings and limits: The sole available immune exposure information was CMV serostatus.

The PCR used 60 Vbeta and 13 Jbeta primers. The protocol was immunoSEQ multiplex PCR, while the TCRdb copy is restricted to in-frame clones and leaves out a portion. The sample records some 90,000 clones, over 70% being singletons. A remark on this clone: Its antigen remains unidentified.

The length of the CDR3 is 15 residues. J lost 6 bases, V lost 6 bases, and 11 bases had no gene match. Germline CDR1 MNHEY, CDR2 SVGAGI. What was sequenced was PBMCs. This receptor was identified in a man between 40 and 49 years old in good health and CMV-seronegative. The V and J genes are TRBV6-5 and TRBJ1-5, with 7 bases identical to TRBD1. CDR3 residues: CASRKTGFRGQPQHF. In DNA form, the CDR3 reads TGTGCCAGCAGAAAGACAGGGTTTAGGGGTCAGCCCCAGCATTTT.